The rows below give T cell receptor beta chains drawn from one sample of a study of response to subunit inactivated influenza vaccine. TCRdb processed the RT-PCR reads anew with MiXCR; each CDR3 protein has one entry. The sample holds roughly 520,000 distinct CDR3 sequences, roughly 25% seen once. Sequenced here: CD4+ T cells sorted from PBMCs, sampled more than 4 days after vaccination. These receptors were taken from a man aged 50 to 60 who received an inactivated influenza vaccine. CDR3s include the opening cysteine and the closing phenylalanine or tryptophan. The D gene is left open where the match is weak. Not every row has a clone size; where given, it reads once, few, many or a size class.

j_call d_call v_call clone_size cdr3_aa cdr3_nt
TRBJ1-4 NA TRBV28 NA CAPLSRCSGATNEKLFF TGTGCCCCCCTTTCACGGTGCAGCGGGGCAACTAATGAAAAACTGTTTTTT
TRBJ1-1 NA TRBV7-2 NA CASRTQGGAEAFF TGTGCCAGCCGAACCCAGGGTGGCGCTGAAGCTTTCTTT
TRBJ2-1 NA TRBV11-2 few CASSRAGVLNEQFF TGTGCCAGCAGCCGGGCTGGCGTGCTGAATGAGCAGTTCTTC
TRBJ1-1 NA TRBV15 NA CATSRMGGTEAFF TGTGCCACCAGCAGGATGGGGGGGACTGAAGCTTTCTTT
TRBJ2-1 TRBD1 TRBV7-6 few CASSVPGQGNEQFF TGTGCCAGCAGCGTACCGGGACAGGGGAATGAGCAGTTCTTC
TRBJ2-2 TRBD2 TRBV7-9 NA CASSLQTSTRGELFF TGTGCCAGCAGCTTACAGACTAGCACTCGCGGGGAGCTGTTTTTT
TRBJ2-3 NA TRBV12-3/TRBV12-4 few CASNKLRGLRTSTDTQYF TGTGCCAGCAACAAACTCAGGGGCCTACGAACTAGCACAGATACGCAGTATTTT
TRBJ2-2 TRBD1 TRBV12-3/TRBV12-4 NA CASSYDRGAGELFF TGTGCCAGCAGTTATGACAGGGGCGCCGGGGAGCTGTTTTTT
TRBJ1-2 NA TRBV11-2 NA CASSRSGNYGYTF TGTGCCAGCAGCCGTTCAGGGAACTATGGCTACACCTTC
TRBJ2-5 NA TRBV20-1 NA CSVPTIQETQYF TGCAGTGTCCCGACTATCCAAGAGACCCAGTACTTC
TRBJ2-2 NA TRBV5-1 NA CASSYRTANTGELFF TGCGCCAGCAGCTATCGGACTGCGAACACCGGGGAGCTGTTTTTT
TRBJ2-3 TRBD2 TRBV6-1 NA CASASGRGLDTQYF TGTGCCAGCGCTAGCGGGAGGGGGCTAGATACGCAGTATTTT
TRBJ2-2 NA TRBV12-3/TRBV12-4 NA CASSTGTVVTGELFF TGTGCCAGCTCGACCGGGACGGTGGTGACCGGGGAGCTGTTTTTT
TRBJ2-1 TRBD2 TRBV20-1 NA CSARMLAGGPNEQFF TGCAGTGCTAGAATGCTAGCGGGAGGGCCTAATGAGCAGTTCTTC
TRBJ1-1 NA TRBV5-6 NA CASSLVENRVTEAFF TGTGCCAGCAGCTTGGTAGAGAATCGCGTCACTGAAGCTTTCTTT
TRBJ1-2 NA TRBV24-1 few CATSDPGQRGYTF TGTGCCACCAGTGATCCGGGACAAAGGGGCTACACCTTC
TRBJ2-5 TRBD2 TRBV7-8 NA CASTTSGGPQETQYF TGTGCCAGTACGACTAGCGGGGGGCCCCAAGAGACCCAGTACTTC
TRBJ2-5 TRBD2 TRBV6-5 few CASSYSRGTSGRQETQYF TGTGCCAGCAGTTACTCGAGAGGGACTAGCGGGAGACAAGAGACCCAGTACTTC
TRBJ2-7 TRBD2 TRBV5-1 NA CASSFTSGVDEQYF TGCGCCAGCAGCTTCACTAGCGGGGTGGACGAGCAGTACTTC
TRBJ2-1 TRBD1 TRBV4-2 few CASSTGTGLSDEQFF TGTGCCAGCAGTACCGGGACAGGCCTGAGCGATGAGCAGTTCTTC
TRBJ1-1 TRBD1 TRBV29-1 few CSVSSGTGVFEAFF TGCAGCGTTTCTTCCGGGACAGGGGTTTTTGAAGCTTTCTTT
TRBJ1-2 TRBD1 TRBV5-6 NA CASSLDRGYYGYTF TGTGCCAGCAGCTTGGACAGGGGATACTATGGCTACACCTTC
TRBJ2-7 TRBD2 TRBV6-2/TRBV6-3 NA CASTYSGRADYEQYF TGTGCCAGCACCTATAGCGGGAGGGCCGACTACGAGCAGTACTTC
TRBJ2-4 TRBD1 TRBV2 few CASSEGTGFPIQYF TGTGCCAGCAGTGAAGGGACAGGGTTCCCCATTCAGTACTTC
TRBJ2-5 NA TRBV7-9 few CASSYKTPWETQYF TGTGCCAGCAGCTACAAAACACCTTGGGAGACCCAGTACTTC
TRBJ2-7 TRBD1 TRBV7-9 NA CASSGTGQTYEQYF TGTGCCAGCAGCGGGACGGGACAGACTTACGAGCAGTACTTC
TRBJ2-1 TRBD1 TRBV6-5 NA CASSYHGTGNNEQFF TGTGCCAGCAGTTACCACGGGACAGGGAACAATGAGCAGTTCTTC
TRBJ2-1 TRBD2 TRBV20-1 few CSARSPRTSGRLNEQFF TGCAGTGCTAGATCCCCTCGGACTAGCGGGAGACTCAATGAGCAGTTCTTC